The source of this TCR beta chain is a study of cytomegalovirus exposure and HLA in healthy donors. V was shortened by 1 base and J by 6 bases, with 9 bases between the two germline ends. The CDR3 spans 14 residues. CDR1 is LNHDA and CDR2 is SQIVND in the germline V gene (reference sequence). The PCR made use of 60 Vbeta and 13 Jbeta primers. Generated by immunoSEQ multiplex PCR, the TCRdb table keeps only in-frame clones and is missing some. The listing records fewer than 200,000 clones. The clonotype comes from a man under 40 in good health and CMV-seronegative. Input material: PBMCs. V is TRBV19 and J is TRBJ2-2; D might be TRBD1 (6 bases). The CDR3 protein is CASSIGWGPGELFF. The DNA of the CDR3 is TGTGCCAGTAGTATAGGATGGGGGCCCGGGGAGCTGTTTTTT. The complete variable domain, with remaining parts taken from reference TRBV19 and TRBJ2-2, reads DGGITQSPKYLFRKEGQNVTLSCEQNLNHDAMYWYRQDPGQGLRLIYYSQIVNDFQKGDIAEGYSVSREKKESFPLTVTSAQKNPTAFYLCASSIGWGPGELFFGEGSRLTVL.